This is a list of T cell receptor beta chains from one sample in a study of coeliac disease. Here immunoSEQ multiplex PCR was the method, and the copy in TCRdb shows in-frame clones only, minus some. The sample comprises more than 550 clones, around two thirds of which are singletons, and 9.5% to 15% rests with the top ten. The sequenced sample was intraepithelial lymphocytes from the gut. These receptors originate from a woman aged 30 to 39 with active celiac disease. CDR3s include the opening cysteine and the closing phenylalanine or tryptophan. D genes are given only for firm matches. Clone size appears in some rows only: once, few, many, or a class for an expanded clone.

clone_size	v_call	d_call	j_call	cdr3_nt	cdr3_aa
.	TRBV14	TRBD2	TRBJ2-5	TGTGCCAGCAGCCAAGGACTAGCGGGAGTAATGCAAGAGACCCAGTACTTC	CASSQGLAGVMQETQYF
.	TRBV10-3	.	TRBJ1-1	TGTGCCATCAGCGAGCGGATCTGGCCCCGTTACGACAGACCGAACACTGAAGCTTTCTTT	CAISERIWPRYDRPNTEAFF
few	TRBV15	.	TRBJ1-5	TGTGCCACCAGCAGAGATGCAGGTGGAGGTCAGCCCCAGCATTTT	CATSRDAGGGQPQHF
.	TRBV10-3	TRBD1	TRBJ1-2	TGTGCCATCAGAGAGCTTATACAGGGGGATGGCTACACCTTC	CAIRELIQGDGYTF
.	TRBV18	.	TRBJ2-7	TGTGCCAGCTCACCAGTTCAGGGCGCCTACGAGCAGTACTTC	CASSPVQGAYEQYF
few	TRBV7-6	TRBD1	TRBJ1-1	TGTGCCAGCAGTCCAAGACAGGGCCCCACGGTCACTGAAGCTTTCTTT	CASSPRQGPTVTEAFF
.	TRBV5-5	.	TRBJ2-3	TGTGCCAGCAGCTTGGCCTCTGGCGGGGTGGCAGATACGCAGTATTTT	CASSLASGGVADTQYF
.	TRBV29-1	TRBD2	TRBJ2-7	TGCAGCTCCGGGGGGGGTTTAGGGTCCTACGAGCAGTACTTC	CSSGGGLGSYEQYF
.	TRBV18	.	TRBJ2-7	TGTGCCAGCTCACGACAGGCCTCCGGCTACGAGCAGTACTTC	CASSRQASGYEQYF
.	TRBV5-1	TRBD2	TRBJ2-5	TGCGCCAGCAGCCCCAACTGGCGGGGGGACTTATTCCGGGGGATACAAGAGACCCAGTACTTC	CASSPNWRGDLFRGIQETQYF
few	TRBV2	TRBD2	TRBJ2-1	TGTGCCAGCAGTAACAGACTAGCGGCTTACAATGAGCAGTTCTTC	CASSNRLAAYNEQFF
.	TRBV30	.	TRBJ1-4	TGTGCCTGGACCCCCGCCGGGAAACTGTTTTTT	CAWTPAGKLFF
few	TRBV9	.	TRBJ2-2	TGTGCCAGCAGCGTAGATGACAGAGCCACCGGGGAGCTGTTTTTT	CASSVDDRATGELFF
few	TRBV19	.	TRBJ1-1	TGTGCTGTGACCGGGGGGGCCACTGAAGCTTTCTTT	CAVTGGATEAFF
.	TRBV19	.	TRBJ1-2	TGTGCCAGTAGAATTCGACCCGGCGGGGTCAATGGCTACACCTTC	CASRIRPGGVNGYTF
once	TRBV13	.	TRBJ2-3	TGTGCCAGCAGCTGTCGCCACGGGACTTCATCTAGCACAGATACGCAGTATTTT	CASSCRHGTSSSTDTQYF
few	TRBV27	TRBD1	TRBJ1-6	TGTGCCAGCAGCGACGCAACTCCGGGACAGGGGGTGTTATGGAGACATTCACCCCTCCACTTT	CASSDATPGQGVLWRHSPLHF
.	TRBV13	.	TRBJ1-1	TGTGCCAGCAGCTCTTACAGGTACTGGGACACTGAAGCTTTCTTT	CASSSYRYWDTEAFF
once	TRBV4-1	.	TRBJ1-2	TGCGCCAGCAGCCGAACAGGGACCTCCCCCTATGGCTACACCTTC	CASSRTGTSPYGYTF
.	TRBV4-2	TRBD1	TRBJ1-2	TGTGCCAGCAGCCAAGAGAAAATAGGGACAGCCGAAGGCTACACCTTC	CASSQEKIGTAEGYTF
.	TRBV4-2	.	TRBJ1-2	TGTGCCAGCAGCCAATTGACGGGGGTCTATGGCTACACCTTC	CASSQLTGVYGYTF
.	TRBV4-1	.	TRBJ2-1	TGCGCCAGCAGCCAGTCCGGGACTCCGGTTAGGGAGCAGTTCTTC	CASSQSGTPVREQFF
.	TRBV6-5	TRBD1	TRBJ1-5	TGTGCCAGCATGGCAGGGGGTTTAGGTCAGCCCCAGCATTTT	CASMAGGLGQPQHF
.	TRBV7-8	.	TRBJ2-3	TGTGCCAGCAGCTACACCGTCGGGCTAGCCGGGGAACGGGGAGTTTTTGATACGCAGTATTTT	CASSYTVGLAGERGVFDTQYF